Presented here are 16 T cell receptor beta chains from one specimen sequenced in a study of cytomegalovirus exposure and HLA in healthy donors (dated by TCRdb to the late 2010s). The method was the immunoSEQ multiplex PCR assay. For the multiplex PCR, a mixture combining 60 forward primers for TCR Vbeta segments and 13 reverse primers for TCR Jbeta segments was used. The table comes from immuneACCESS by way of TCRdb, which keeps in-frame sequences with V and J called. Part of the clones is missing from these tables; in studies checked, under half for an unresolved V gene and the rest for unknown reasons. The sample data list 200,000 or so clones, and about 90% of these were observed just once. The ten largest clones capture around 0.21% of the sample. The sequenced sample was PBMCs. These receptor sequences come from a girl less than two years old in good health and CMV-seronegative.

This chain joins TRBV10-3 and TRBJ1-1; perhaps TRBD1 as D (5 bases). The CDR3 sequence is 11 residues long. The V end was cut by 6 bases, the J end by 5 bases, with 7 bases between. The V gene's germline CDR1 is ENHRY and CDR2 SYGVKD. This chain's CDR3 is CAISQGTEAFF. Here the CDR3 DNA reads TGTGCCATCAGCCAGGGTACTGAAGCTTTCTTT.

The V gene is TRBV5-4, the J gene TRBJ2-5; perhaps TRBD2 as D (5 bases). The CDR3 runs 13 residues. Per germline, CDR1 SGHNT and CDR2 YYREEE (reference sequence). Trimming took off 0 bases at V and 6 bases at J, with 9 bases between the two ends. CDR3 in DNA: TGTGCCAGCAGCTTGGTAGGAGGAAAGACCCAGTACTTC. The encoded protein is CASSLVGGKTQYF.

The chain has TRBV7-8 and TRBJ2-5, with D possibly TRBD1 on 5 matching bases. The V end lost 2 bases, the J end lost 5 bases, and 9 bases lay between the germline ends. This CDR3 has 13 amino acids. The germline gives CDR1 SGHVS, CDR2 FQNEAQ. In DNA, the CDR3 is TGTGCCAGCAGCTTATGGGGCGCTGAGACCCAGTACTTC. Its protein product is CASSLWGAETQYF.

The chain employs TRBV7-6 and TRBJ2-1; a possible D gene is TRBD2 (5 bases). Trimming left V 5 bases short and J 2 bases short, with 7 bases between. The germline CDR1 and CDR2 sequences are SGHVS and FNYEAQ. CDR3 length: 13 residues. Here the CDR3 reads CASSQTTYNEQFF. Written as DNA, the CDR3 is TGTGCCAGCAGCCAGACTACCTACAATGAGCAGTTCTTC.

The chain couples TRBV13 to TRBJ1-2; the D gene is possibly TRBD1 (5 bases). This CDR3 spans 17 amino acids. V lost 6 bases and J 6 bases, leaving 26 bases between the germline ends. CDR1 and CDR2 (germline): PRHDT, FYEKMQ (reference sequence). CDR3 sequence (DNA): TGTGCCAGCAGGAACAGCCAGCAGGGTTTGGGTCCTAATGGCTACACCTTC. It encodes CASRNSQQGLGPNGYTF.

The chain joins TRBV7-3 to TRBJ2-3; 8 nucleotides align to TRBD2. Looked up from germline, CDR1 is SGHTA and CDR2 is FQGTGA. The CDR3 runs 15 residues. V trimming: 0 bases; J trimming: 5 bases; junction bases outside the gene matches: 4. The CDR3 DNA reads as TGTGCCAGCAGCTTAACGGGGGCGGGGGGAGATACGCAGTATTTT. This gives the protein CASSLTGAGGDTQYF.

This chain joins TRBV4-2 and TRBJ2-3; a possible D gene is TRBD2 (6 bases). The CDR3 length is 16 residues. V dropped 3 bases and J dropped 2 bases, with 15 bases sitting between them. Germline assignment: CDR1 LGHNA and CDR2 YNFKEQ. The CDR3 loop reads CASSQGGGTFTDTQYF. CDR3 DNA: TGTGCCAGCAGCCAGGGCGGAGGGACCTTCACAGATACGCAGTATTTT.

V usage is TRBV9 and J usage is TRBJ2-1; TRBD2 is a possible D gene (6 bases). The CDR3 spans 19 residues. Trimming took off 2 bases at V and 4 bases at J, with 25 bases between the two ends. Germline-derived CDR1 and CDR2 are SGDLS and YYNGEE. CDR3 bases: TGTGCCAGCAGCGTCCGGGACTCCTACCCTACCCTCTCTTACAATGAGCAGTTCTTC. Its protein is CASSVRDSYPTLSYNEQFF.

The genes are TRBV10-2 and TRBJ1-5; TRBD1 is a possible D gene (5 bases). Germline CDR1 is WSHSY and CDR2 is SAAADI. The CDR3 is 14 residues long. The V gene lost 0 bases and the J gene lost 6 bases, with 9 bases spanning the gap. The chain's CDR3 is CASSESGGIQPQHF. In DNA form, the CDR3 reads TGCGCCAGCAGTGAGTCGGGGGGGATTCAGCCCCAGCATTTT.

The V call is TRBV15, the J call TRBJ1-6; D might be TRBD1 (6 bases). The V gene's germline CDR1 is LNHNV and CDR2 YYDKDF (reference sequence). This CDR3 region has 13 residues. V lost 3 bases and J 6 bases, leaving 6 bases between the germline ends. CDR3 sequence reads: CATSRGANSPLHF. As DNA, the CDR3 is TGTGCCACCAGCAGGGGGGCTAATTCACCCCTCCACTTT.

V and J are TRBV6-5 and TRBJ1-1; D call uncertain. CDR3 length equals 14 residues. V was pared by 5 bases and J by 0 bases, with 10 bases between. Looked up from germline, CDR1 is MNHEY and CDR2 is SVGAGI. The CDR3 DNA reads as TGTGCCAGCAGTAATAGCGGGATGAACACTGAAGCTTTCTTT. It yields the protein CASSNSGMNTEAFF.

This chain uses TRBV7-9 with TRBJ2-1; 8 positions match TRBD1. The CDR3 contains 16 residues. Germline loops: CDR1 SEHNR, CDR2 FQNEAQ (reference sequence). V shed 2 bases, J shed 3 bases, and the junction held 6 bases outside the gene matches. The DNA of the CDR3 is TGTGCCAGCAGCTTAAACAGGGGGAAGGACTACAATGAGCAGTTCTTC. Its translation is CASSLNRGKDYNEQFF.

V is TRBV2 and J is TRBJ1-1; weak D call: TRBD1 (5 bases). The V gene's germline CDR1 is SNHLY and CDR2 FYNNEI. The CDR3 has 13 amino acids. The V end lost 3 bases, the J end lost 1 base, and 6 bases lay between the germline ends. CDR3 in DNA: TGTGCCAGCAGTGACCAGGGGAACACTGAAGCTTTCTTT. As protein: CASSDQGNTEAFF.

The CDR3 region is CATSINPATDTQYF. The CDR3, as DNA: TGTGCCACCAGCATCAACCCCGCGACAGATACGCAGTATTTT. The J gene is TRBJ2-3, the V gene TRBV15; D unresolved. The length of the CDR3 is 14 residues. V gave up 4 bases and J gave up 3 bases, with 11 bases separating them. Germline CDR1 and CDR2: LNHNV and YYDKDF (reference sequence). Supplemented by reference TRBV15 and TRBJ2-3, the full variable domain reads DAMVIQNPRYQVTQFGKPVTLSCSQTLNHNVMYWYQQKSSQAPKLLFHYYDKDFNNEADTPDNFQSRRPNTSFCFLDIRSPGLGDTAMYLCATSINPATDTQYFGPGTRLTVL.

V usage is TRBV11-2 and J usage is TRBJ2-1; possible D gene TRBD2, 7 bases. Looked up from germline, CDR1 is SGHAT and CDR2 is FQNNGV. V shed 5 bases and J shed 7 bases, with 15 bases lying between them. The CDR3 is made up of 14 amino acids. This CDR3 reads CASSQWGGQNEQFF. CDR3 coding DNA: TGTGCCAGCAGCCAGTGGGGGGGCCAGAATGAGCAGTTCTTC.

The J gene is TRBJ1-1, the V gene TRBV6-1; D uncertain. CDR3 length: 14 residues. The germline V gene encodes CDR1 MNHNS and CDR2 SASEGT. V was pared by 2 bases and J by 7 bases, with 14 bases between. The CDR3 DNA is TGTGCCAGCAGTGAATTAGAGGTTTGGCTTGAAGCTTTCTTT. As protein: CASSELEVWLEAFF.